This T cell receptor (beta chain) was found in a study of blood T cell repertoires in COVID-19. The protocol was immunoSEQ multiplex PCR, while the TCRdb copy is restricted to in-frame clones and leaves out a portion. The table lists a few hundred thousand clones, around 87% of them singletons. Germline V gene data show CDR1 as SGDLS and CDR2 as YYNGEE. CDR3 size: 13 residues. Trimming pared 5 bases from V and 2 bases from J, leaving 8 bases between. The sequencing sample was made of PBMCs or T cells enriched from blood (not recorded which). The V and J genes are TRBV9 and TRBJ1-3; D call uncertain. This receptor was obtained from a man between 18 and 35 years old who had recovered from COVID-19. For the CDR3, the DNA is TGTGCCAGCAGTAACTCCCCTGGAAACACCATATATTTT. Translated, it gives CASSNSPGNTIYF. Variable domain in full (rest from reference TRBV9 and TRBJ1-3): DSGVTQTPKHLITATGQRVTLRCSPRSGDLSVYWYQQSLDQGLQFLIQYYNGEERAKGNILERFSAQQFPDLHSELNLSSLELGDSALYFCASSNSPGNTIYFGEGSWLTVV.